This T cell receptor (beta chain) was retrieved from a study of cytomegalovirus exposure and HLA in healthy donors. Both 60 Vbeta primers and 13 Jbeta primers went into the PCR. Profiled with immunoSEQ multiplex PCR; TCRdb holds only in-frame clones, not every one. In the table there are 200,000 to 250,000 clones, about 83% of which are singletons. The V and J ends lost 1 base and 2 bases, in that order; junction bases with no gene match: 4. CDR1 and CDR2 (germline): SGHTA, FQGNSA. The CDR3 has 15 amino acids. This chain uses TRBV7-2 with TRBJ2-7; 8 positions match TRBD2. Sequenced sample: PBMCs. This clonotype originated in a middle-aged man in good health and CMV-seronegative. The DNA for the CDR3 is TGTGCCAGCAGCTTAGAGGCGGGGGGCGCCTACGAGCAGTACTTC. It encodes CASSLEAGGAYEQYF.